The entry that follows covers one TCR beta chain sequence. The sample is drawn from a study of blood T cell repertoires in COVID-19. Trimming removed 0 bases at V and 7 bases at J, with 12 bases between. From germline, CDR1 is MNHEY and CDR2 SVGAGI. The CDR3 is 14 amino acids. Measured with immunoSEQ multiplex PCR; TCRdb has only the in-frame clones, and not every one. Altogether about 110,000 clones are present, 65% to 75% being singletons, with the ten largest covering approximately 5.9%. This sequence joins TRBV6-5 and TRBJ1-1, with D possibly TRBD1 on 5 matching bases. This TCR derives from a man older than 75 with acute or convalescent COVID-19. The sequenced sample consisted of peripheral blood. The CDR3 bases are TGTGCCAGCAGTTACTCATCCGGGGGTCTTGAAGCTTTCTTT. The encoded protein is CASSYSSGGLEAFF.